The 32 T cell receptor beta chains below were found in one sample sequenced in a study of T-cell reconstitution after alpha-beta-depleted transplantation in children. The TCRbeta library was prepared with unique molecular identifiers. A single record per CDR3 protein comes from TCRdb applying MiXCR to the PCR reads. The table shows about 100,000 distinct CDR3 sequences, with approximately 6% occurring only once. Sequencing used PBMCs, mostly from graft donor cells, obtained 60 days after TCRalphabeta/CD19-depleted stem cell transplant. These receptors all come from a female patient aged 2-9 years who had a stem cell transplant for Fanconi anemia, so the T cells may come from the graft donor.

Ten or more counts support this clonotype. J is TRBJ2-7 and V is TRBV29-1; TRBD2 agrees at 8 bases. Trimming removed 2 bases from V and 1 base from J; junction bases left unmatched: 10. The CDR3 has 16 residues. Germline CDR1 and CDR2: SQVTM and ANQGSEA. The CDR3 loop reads CSVEWTSIRGSYEQYF. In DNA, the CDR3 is TGCAGCGTTGAATGGACTAGCATTCGGGGATCCTACGAGCAGTACTTC.

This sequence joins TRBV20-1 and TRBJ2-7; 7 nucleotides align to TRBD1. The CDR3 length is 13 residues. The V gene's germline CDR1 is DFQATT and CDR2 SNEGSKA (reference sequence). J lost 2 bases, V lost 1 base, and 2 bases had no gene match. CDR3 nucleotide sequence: TGCAGTGCTAGAGCTGGACAGGCCTACGAGCAGTACTTC. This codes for CSARAGQAYEQYF.

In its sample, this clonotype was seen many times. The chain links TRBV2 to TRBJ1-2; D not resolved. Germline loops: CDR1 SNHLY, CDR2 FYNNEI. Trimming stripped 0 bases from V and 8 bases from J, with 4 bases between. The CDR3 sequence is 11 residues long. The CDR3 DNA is TGTGCCAGCAGTGAAGCGGGGGGCTACACCTTC. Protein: CASSEAGGYTF.

CDR3 sequence: CASSLTRTGLSYEQYF. CDR3 DNA: TGTGCCAGCAGCTTAACCAGGACAGGACTATCCTACGAGCAGTACTTC. This chain uses TRBV7-9 with TRBJ2-7, with a weak D call TRBD1 (7 bases). The germline V gene has CDR1 SEHNR and CDR2 FQNEAQ (reference sequence). The V end was cut by 2 bases, the J end by 1 base, with 15 bases between. The CDR3 is made up of 16 amino acids.

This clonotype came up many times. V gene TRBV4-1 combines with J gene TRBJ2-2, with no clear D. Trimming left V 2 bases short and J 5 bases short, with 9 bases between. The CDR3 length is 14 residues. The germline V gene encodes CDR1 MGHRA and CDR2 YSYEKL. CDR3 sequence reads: CASSQQIGTGELFF. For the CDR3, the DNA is TGCGCCAGCAGCCAACAAATAGGAACCGGGGAGCTGTTTTTT.

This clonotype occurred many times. The CDR3, as DNA: TGTGCCAGCAGCTTCGCCCCCGGGACAGTCACAGATACGCAGTATTTT. Translation gives CASSFAPGTVTDTQYF. The rearrangement links TRBV7-2 to TRBJ2-3; 7 bases fit TRBD1. The CDR3 is made up of 16 amino acids. Unmatched junction bases numbered 8, after V lost 3 bases and J lost 2 bases. Germline assignment: CDR1 SGHTA and CDR2 FQGNSA. Filled out from reference TRBV7-2 and TRBJ2-3, the complete variable domain reads GAGVSQSPSNKVTEKGKDVELRCDPISGHTALYWYRQSLGQGLEFLIYFQGNSAPDKSGLPSDRFSAERTGGSVSTLTIQRTQQEDSAVYLCASSFAPGTVTDTQYFGPGTRLTVL.

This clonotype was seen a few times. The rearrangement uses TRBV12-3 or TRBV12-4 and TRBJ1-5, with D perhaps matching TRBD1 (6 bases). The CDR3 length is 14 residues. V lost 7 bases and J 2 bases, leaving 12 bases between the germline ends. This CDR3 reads CASITSGGNQPQHF. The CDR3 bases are TGTGCCAGCATCACGTCAGGGGGCAATCAGCCCCAGCATTTT.

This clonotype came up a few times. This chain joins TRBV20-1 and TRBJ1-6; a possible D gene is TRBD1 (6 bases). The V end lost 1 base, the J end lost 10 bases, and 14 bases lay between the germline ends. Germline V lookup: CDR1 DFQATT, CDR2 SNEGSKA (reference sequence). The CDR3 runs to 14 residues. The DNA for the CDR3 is TGCAGTGCTAGAGCTGAGGACAGCTTATCACCCCTCCACTTT. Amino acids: CSARAEDSLSPLHF.

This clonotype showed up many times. The CDR3 DNA follows: TGTGCCAGCGGAGGCCCTTTAGAGACCCAGTACTTC. Protein sequence: CASGGPLETQYF. The gene calls are TRBV7-9 and TRBJ2-5; the D gene is possibly TRBD2 (5 bases). V gave up 8 bases and J gave up 4 bases, with 11 bases separating them. CDR1 and CDR2 (germline): SEHNR, FQNEAQ (reference sequence). This CDR3 is 12 amino acids long. Combining the CDR3 with reference TRBV7-9 and TRBJ2-5 gives the whole variable domain DTGVSQNPRHKITKRGQNVTFRCDPISEHNRLYWYRQTLGQGPEFLTYFQNEAQLEKSRLLSDRFSAERPKGSFSTLEIQRTEQGDSAMYLCASGGPLETQYFGPGTRLLVL.

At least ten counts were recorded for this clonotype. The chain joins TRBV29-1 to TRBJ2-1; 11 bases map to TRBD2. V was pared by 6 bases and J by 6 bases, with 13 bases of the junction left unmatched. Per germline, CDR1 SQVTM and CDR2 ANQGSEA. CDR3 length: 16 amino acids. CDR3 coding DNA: TGCAGCGTCGCTAGCGGGAGGCTCAGAATACGCAATGAGCAGTTCTTC. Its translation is CSVASGRLRIRNEQFF.

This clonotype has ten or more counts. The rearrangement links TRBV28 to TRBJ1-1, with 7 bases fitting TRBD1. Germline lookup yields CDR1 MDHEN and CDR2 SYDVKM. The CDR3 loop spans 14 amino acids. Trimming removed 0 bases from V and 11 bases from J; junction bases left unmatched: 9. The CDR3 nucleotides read TGTGCCAGCAGTTTATGGTTAAGCGGGACAGTGGCTTTCTTT. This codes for CASSLWLSGTVAFF.

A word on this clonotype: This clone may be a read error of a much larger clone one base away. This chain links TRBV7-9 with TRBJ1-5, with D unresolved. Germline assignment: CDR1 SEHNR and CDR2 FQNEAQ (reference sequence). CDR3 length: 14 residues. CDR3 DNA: TGTGCCAGCAGCTTAGGGGTTGGCAATCGGCCCCAGCATTTT. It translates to CASSLGVGNRPQHF.

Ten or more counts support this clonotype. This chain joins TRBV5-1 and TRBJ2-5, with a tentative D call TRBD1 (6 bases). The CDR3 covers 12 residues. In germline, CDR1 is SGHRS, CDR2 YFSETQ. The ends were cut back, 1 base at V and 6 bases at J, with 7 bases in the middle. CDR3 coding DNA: TGCGCCAGCAGCTTGAGGGGGAAGACCCAGTACTTC. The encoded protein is CASSLRGKTQYF.

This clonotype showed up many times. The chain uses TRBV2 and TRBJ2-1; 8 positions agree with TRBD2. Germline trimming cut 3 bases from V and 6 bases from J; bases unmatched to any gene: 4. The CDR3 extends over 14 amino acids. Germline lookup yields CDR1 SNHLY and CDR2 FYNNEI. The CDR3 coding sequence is TGTGCCAGCAGTGACGGGACTAGTATCAATGAGCAGTTCTTC. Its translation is CASSDGTSINEQFF.

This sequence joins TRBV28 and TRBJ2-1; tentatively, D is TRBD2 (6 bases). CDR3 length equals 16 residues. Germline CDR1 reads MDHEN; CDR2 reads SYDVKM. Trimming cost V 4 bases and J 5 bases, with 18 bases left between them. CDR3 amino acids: CASSSFEWRGHNEQFF. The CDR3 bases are TGTGCCAGCAGTTCCTTCGAGTGGCGGGGACACAATGAGCAGTTCTTC.

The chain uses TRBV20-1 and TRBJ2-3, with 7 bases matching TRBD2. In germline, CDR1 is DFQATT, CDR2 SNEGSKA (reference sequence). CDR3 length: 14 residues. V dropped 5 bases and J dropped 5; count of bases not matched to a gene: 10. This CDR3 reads CSAPRRGGGDTQYF. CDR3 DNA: TGCAGTGCTCCCCGACGGGGCGGGGGAGATACGCAGTATTTT.

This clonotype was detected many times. Here the CDR3 reads CSVGNRAMYEQYF. The CDR3 bases are TGCAGCGTTGGAAACAGGGCGATGTACGAGCAGTACTTC. V is TRBV29-1 and J is TRBJ2-7, with D tentatively TRBD1 (6 bases). Trimming took 4 bases from V and 4 from J, leaving 14 bases between them. The CDR3 has 13 amino acids. Germline V lookup: CDR1 SQVTM, CDR2 ANQGSEA.

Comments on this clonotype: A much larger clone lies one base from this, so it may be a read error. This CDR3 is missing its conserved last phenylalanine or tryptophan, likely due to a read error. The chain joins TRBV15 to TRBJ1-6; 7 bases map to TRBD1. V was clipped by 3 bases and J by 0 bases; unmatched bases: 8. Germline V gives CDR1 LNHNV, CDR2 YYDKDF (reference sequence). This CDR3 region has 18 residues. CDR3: CATSRFARGSSYNSPLHV. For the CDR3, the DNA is TGTGCCACCAGCAGGTTTGCCAGGGGGAGCTCCTATAATTCACCCCTCCACGTT.

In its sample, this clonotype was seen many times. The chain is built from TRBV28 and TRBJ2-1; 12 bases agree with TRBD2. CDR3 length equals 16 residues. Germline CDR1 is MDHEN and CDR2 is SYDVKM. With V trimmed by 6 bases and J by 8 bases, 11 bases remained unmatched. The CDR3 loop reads CASSRARTSGTDEQFF. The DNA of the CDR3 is TGTGCCAGCAGCAGAGCACGGACTAGCGGGACTGATGAGCAGTTCTTC.

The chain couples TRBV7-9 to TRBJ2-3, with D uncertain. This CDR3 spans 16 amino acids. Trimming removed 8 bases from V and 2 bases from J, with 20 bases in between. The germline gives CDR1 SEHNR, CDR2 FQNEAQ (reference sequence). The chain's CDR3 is CASLPSPNLDTDTQYF. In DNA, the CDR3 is TGTGCCAGCCTCCCCTCACCCAACTTAGACACAGATACGCAGTATTTT.

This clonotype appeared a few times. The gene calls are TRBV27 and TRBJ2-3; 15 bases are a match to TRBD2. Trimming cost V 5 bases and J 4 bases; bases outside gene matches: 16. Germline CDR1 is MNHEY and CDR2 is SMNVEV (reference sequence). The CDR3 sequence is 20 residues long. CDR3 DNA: TGTGCCAGCAGTAATCCCTGGACTAGCGGGAGGGTGAGCTTCCCAGATACGCAGTATTTT. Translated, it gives CASSNPWTSGRVSFPDTQYF.

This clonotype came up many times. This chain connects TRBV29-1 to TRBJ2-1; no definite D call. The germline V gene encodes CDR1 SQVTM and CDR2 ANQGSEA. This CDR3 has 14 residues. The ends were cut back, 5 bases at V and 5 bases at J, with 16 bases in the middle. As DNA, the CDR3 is TGCAGCGTTCTAGGGTCCGCCCTACACAATGAGCAGTTCTTC. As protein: CSVLGSALHNEQFF.

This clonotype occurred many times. This CDR3 is CASSRDRSYNEQFF. Here the CDR3 DNA reads TGTGCCAGCAGCCGGGACAGGTCCTACAATGAGCAGTTCTTC. The V call is TRBV7-3, the J call TRBJ2-1; 8 positions agree with TRBD1. Germline trimming cut 5 bases from V and 1 base from J; bases unmatched to any gene: 1. This CDR3 spans 14 amino acids. Germline-derived CDR1 and CDR2 are SGHTA and FQGTGA.

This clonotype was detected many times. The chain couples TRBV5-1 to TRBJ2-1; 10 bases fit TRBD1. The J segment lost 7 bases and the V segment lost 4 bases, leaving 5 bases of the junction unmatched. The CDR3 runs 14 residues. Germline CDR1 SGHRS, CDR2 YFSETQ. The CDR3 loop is CASSPWTGGNEQFF. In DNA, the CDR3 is TGCGCCAGCAGCCCCTGGACAGGGGGGAATGAGCAGTTCTTC.

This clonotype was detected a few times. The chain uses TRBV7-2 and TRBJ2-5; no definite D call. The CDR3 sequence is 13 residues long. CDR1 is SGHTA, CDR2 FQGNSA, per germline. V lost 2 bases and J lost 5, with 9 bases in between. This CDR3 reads CASSLRRPETQYF. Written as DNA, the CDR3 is TGTGCCAGCAGCTTAAGGCGGCCTGAGACCCAGTACTTC.

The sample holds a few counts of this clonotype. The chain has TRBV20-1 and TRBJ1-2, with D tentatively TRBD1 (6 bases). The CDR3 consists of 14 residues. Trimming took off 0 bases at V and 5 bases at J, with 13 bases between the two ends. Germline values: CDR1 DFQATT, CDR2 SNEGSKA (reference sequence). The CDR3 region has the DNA TGCAGTGCTAGAGATCGACGGACAGCTTATGGCTACACCTTC. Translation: CSARDRRTAYGYTF.

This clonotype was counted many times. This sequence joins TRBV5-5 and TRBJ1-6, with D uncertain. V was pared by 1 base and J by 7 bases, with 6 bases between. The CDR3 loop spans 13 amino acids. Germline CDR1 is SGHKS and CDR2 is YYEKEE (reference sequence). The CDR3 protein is CASSLSQNSPLHF. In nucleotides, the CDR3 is TGTGCCAGCAGCTTGTCGCAGAATTCACCCCTCCACTTT.

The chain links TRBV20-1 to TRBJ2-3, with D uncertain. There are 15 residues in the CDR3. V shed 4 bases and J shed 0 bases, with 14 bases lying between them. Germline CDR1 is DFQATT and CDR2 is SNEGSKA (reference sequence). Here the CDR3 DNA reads TGCAGTGCTATTCCTTGGACGAGAAGCACAGATACGCAGTATTTT. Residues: CSAIPWTRSTDTQYF.

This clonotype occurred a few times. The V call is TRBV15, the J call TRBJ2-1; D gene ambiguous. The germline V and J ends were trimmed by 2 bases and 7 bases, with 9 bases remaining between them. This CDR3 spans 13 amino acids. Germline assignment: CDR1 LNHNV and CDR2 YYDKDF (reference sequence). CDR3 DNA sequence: TGTGCCACCAGCAGAACCTCGCTAAATGAGCAGTTCTTC. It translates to CATSRTSLNEQFF.

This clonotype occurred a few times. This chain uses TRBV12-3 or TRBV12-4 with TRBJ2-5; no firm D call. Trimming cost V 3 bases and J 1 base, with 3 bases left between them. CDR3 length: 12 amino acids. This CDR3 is CASSFIQETQYF. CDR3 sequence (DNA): TGTGCCAGCAGTTTCATCCAAGAGACCCAGTACTTC.

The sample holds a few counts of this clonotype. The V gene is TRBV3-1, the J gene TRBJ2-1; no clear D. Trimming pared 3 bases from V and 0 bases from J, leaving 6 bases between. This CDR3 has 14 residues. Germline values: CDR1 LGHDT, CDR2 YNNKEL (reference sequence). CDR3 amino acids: CASSHPVSYNEQFF. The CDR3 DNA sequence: TGTGCCAGCAGCCATCCTGTCTCCTACAATGAGCAGTTCTTC.

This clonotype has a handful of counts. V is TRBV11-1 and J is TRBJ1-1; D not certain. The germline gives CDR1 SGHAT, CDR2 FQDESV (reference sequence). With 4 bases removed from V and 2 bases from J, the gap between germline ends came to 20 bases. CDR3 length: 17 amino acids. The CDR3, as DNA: TGTGCCAGCAGCTCCATCCGCCAATCGACAAGCAACACTGAAGCTTTCTTT. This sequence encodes CASSSIRQSTSNTEAFF. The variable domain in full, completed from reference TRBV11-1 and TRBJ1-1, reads EAEVAQSPRYKITEKSQAVAFWCDPISGHATLYWYRQILGQGPELLVQFQDESVVDDSQLPKDRFSAERLKGVDSTLKIQPAELGDSAMYLCASSSIRQSTSNTEAFFGQGTRLTVV.